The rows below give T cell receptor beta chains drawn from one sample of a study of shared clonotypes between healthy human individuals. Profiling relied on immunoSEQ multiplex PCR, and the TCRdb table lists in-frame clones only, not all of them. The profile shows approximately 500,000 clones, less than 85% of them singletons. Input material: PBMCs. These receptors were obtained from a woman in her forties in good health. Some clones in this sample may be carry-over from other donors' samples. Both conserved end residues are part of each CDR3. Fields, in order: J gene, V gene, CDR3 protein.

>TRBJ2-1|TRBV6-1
CASSLAWDEQFF
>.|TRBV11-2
CASSLERGEQYF
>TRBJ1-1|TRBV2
CASSVKEEAFF
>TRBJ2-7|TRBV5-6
CASSLGGHSYEQYF
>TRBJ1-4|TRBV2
CASSEGQGYEKLFF
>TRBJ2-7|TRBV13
CASRQGGNSYEQYF
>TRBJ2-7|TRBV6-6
CASTSQGGSTSYEQYF
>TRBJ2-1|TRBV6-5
CASQEGLAYNEQFF
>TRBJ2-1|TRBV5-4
CASSWPGTGTNNEQFF
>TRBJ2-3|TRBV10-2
CASSPPTGDTDTQYF
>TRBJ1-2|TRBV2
CASSEYWGGYTF
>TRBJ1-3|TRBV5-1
CASSLEGGLGNTIYF
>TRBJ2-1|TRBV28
CASSFTAPAGGPLNEQFF
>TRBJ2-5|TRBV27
CASSLRQHQETQYF
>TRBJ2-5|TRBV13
CASSYRYETGQETQYF
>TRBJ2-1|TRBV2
CASTGQAYNEQFF
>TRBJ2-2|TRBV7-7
CASSPSRGAGTGELFF
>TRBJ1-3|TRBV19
CASSIQGDTYSGNTIYF
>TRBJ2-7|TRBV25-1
CASSERLGDTYEQYF
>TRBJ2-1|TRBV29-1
CSVERASGRDNEQFF
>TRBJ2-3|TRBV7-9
CASSLTPGLAGSSTDTQYF
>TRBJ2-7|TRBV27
CASSFAGAQTFYEQYF
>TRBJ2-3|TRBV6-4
CASSPGPGGDTQYF
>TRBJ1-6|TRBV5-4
CASSTGTDSPLHF
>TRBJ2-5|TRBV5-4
CASSSPRTGRETQYF
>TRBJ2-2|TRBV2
CASTLRGGTGELFF
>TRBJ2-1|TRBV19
CASSTPGAFNEQFF